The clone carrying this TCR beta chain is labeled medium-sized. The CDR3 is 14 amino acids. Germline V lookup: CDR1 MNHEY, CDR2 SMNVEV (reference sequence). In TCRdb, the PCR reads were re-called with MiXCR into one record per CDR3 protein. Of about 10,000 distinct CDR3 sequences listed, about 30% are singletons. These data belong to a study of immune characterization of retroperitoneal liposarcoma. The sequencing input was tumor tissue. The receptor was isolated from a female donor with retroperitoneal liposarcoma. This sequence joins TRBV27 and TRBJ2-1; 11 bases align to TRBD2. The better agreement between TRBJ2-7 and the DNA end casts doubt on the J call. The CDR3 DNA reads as TGTGCCAGCAGCCCCGCACTAGCGGGGGCTGAGCAGTACTTC. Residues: CASSPALAGAEQYF.